The present entry profiles one TCR beta chain with its context. This entry comes from a study of early T cells in non-severe SARS-CoV-2 infection. Unique molecular identifiers were added to individual cDNA molecules. TCRdb passed the 5' RACE reads through MiXCR, listing each CDR3 protein once. The sample holds 75,000 to 100,000 distinct CDR3 sequences, approximately 16% seen once. V lost 7 bases to trimming and J lost 1 base, with 14 bases between them. The CDR3 spans 15 residues. CDR1 MNHEY and CDR2 SVGEGT come from the germline V gene. The V gene is TRBV6-2 or TRBV6-3, the J gene TRBJ2-1; D might be TRBD2 (5 bases). The source is an adult who was a healthcare worker with PCR-confirmed SARS-CoV-2 infection or an uninfected control (not recorded which). The specimen was whole blood. For the CDR3, the DNA is TGTGCCAGCATCCCGACTACACGATCCTACAATGAGCAGTTCTTC. Translation: CASIPTTRSYNEQFF.